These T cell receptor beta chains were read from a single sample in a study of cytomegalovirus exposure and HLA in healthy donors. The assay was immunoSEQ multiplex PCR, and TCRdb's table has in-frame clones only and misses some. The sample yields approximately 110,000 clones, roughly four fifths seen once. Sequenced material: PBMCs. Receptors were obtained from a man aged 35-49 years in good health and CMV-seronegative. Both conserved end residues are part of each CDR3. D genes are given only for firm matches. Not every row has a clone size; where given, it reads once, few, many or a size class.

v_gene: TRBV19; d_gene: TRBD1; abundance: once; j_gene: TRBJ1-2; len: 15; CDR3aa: CASSADRGTNYGYTF; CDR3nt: TGTGCCAGTAGTGCTGACAGGGGTACTAACTATGGCTACACCTTC
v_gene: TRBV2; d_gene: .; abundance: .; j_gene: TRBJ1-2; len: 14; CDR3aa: CATLGAETFYGYTF; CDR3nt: TGTGCCACCCTAGGGGCAGAGACATTCTATGGCTACACCTTC
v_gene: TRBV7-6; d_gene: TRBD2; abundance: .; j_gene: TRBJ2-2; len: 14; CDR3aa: CASISGRAVGELFF; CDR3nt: TGTGCCAGCATTAGCGGGAGGGCCGTAGGGGAGCTGTTTTTT
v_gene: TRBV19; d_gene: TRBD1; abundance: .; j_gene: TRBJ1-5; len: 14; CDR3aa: CASSWTGGRQPQHF; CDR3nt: TGTGCCAGTAGTTGGACAGGGGGCAGACAGCCCCAGCATTTT
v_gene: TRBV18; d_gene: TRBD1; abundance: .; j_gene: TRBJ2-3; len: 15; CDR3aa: CASSPPGQGTDTQYF; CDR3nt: TGTGCCAGCTCACCACCGGGACAGGGCACAGATACGCAGTATTTT
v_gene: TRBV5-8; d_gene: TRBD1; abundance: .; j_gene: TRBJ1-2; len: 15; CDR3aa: CASSLTGAEDYGYTF; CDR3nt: TGTGCCAGCAGCTTGACAGGGGCAGAGGACTATGGCTACACCTTC
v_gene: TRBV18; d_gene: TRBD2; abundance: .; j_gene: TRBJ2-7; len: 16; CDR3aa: CASSAPGLAGEGAQYF; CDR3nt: TGTGCCAGCTCAGCTCCGGGACTAGCGGGAGAAGGGGCGCAGTACTTC
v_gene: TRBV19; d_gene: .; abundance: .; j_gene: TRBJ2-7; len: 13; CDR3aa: CASTLGGDHEQYF; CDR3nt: TGTGCCAGTACCTTAGGGGGAGATCACGAGCAGTACTTC
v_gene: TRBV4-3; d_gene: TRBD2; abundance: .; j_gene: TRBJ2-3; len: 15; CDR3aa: CASSPERGGQDTQYF; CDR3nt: TGCGCCAGCAGCCCGGAGCGGGGGGGCCAAGATACGCAGTATTTT
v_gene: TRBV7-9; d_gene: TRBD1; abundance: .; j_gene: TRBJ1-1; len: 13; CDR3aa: CASCTGGDTEAFF; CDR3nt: TGTGCCAGCTGCACAGGGGGGGACACTGAAGCTTTCTTT
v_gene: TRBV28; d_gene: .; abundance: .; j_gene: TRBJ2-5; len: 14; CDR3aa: CATGERGFIETQYF; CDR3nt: TGTGCCACCGGAGAAAGGGGATTCATTGAGACCCAGTACTTC
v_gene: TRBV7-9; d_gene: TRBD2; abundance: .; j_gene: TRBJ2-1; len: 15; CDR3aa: CASSRSGRAGNEQFF; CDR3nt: TGTGCCAGCAGCCGTAGCGGGAGGGCCGGCAATGAGCAGTTCTTC
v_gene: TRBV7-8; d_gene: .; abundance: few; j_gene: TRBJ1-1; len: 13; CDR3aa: CASSKGQTVEAFF; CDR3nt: TGTGCCAGCAGCAAAGGACAGACGGTTGAAGCTTTCTTT
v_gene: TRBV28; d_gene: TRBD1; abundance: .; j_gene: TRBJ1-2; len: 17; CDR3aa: CASSLMGGQGPFRGYTF; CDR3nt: TGTGCCAGCAGTTTAATGGGGGGACAGGGTCCCTTTCGGGGCTACACCTTC
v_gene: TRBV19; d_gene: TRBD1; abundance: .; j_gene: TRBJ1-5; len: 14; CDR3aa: CASSFTGAGKPQHF; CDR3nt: TGTGCCAGTAGTTTCACAGGGGCCGGCAAGCCCCAGCATTTT
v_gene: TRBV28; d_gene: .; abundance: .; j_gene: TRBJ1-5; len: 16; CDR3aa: CASSLGGALSNQPQHF; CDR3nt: TGTGCCAGCAGTTTAGGGGGGGCGCTTAGTAATCAGCCCCAGCATTTT
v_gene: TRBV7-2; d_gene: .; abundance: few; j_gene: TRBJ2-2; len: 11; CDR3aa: CASSFAGELFF; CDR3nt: TGTGCCAGCAGCTTCGCCGGGGAGCTGTTTTTT
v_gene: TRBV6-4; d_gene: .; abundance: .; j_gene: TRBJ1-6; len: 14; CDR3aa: CASRADTDGAPLHF; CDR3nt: TGTGCCAGCAGGGCGGACACCGACGGAGCACCCCTCCACTTT
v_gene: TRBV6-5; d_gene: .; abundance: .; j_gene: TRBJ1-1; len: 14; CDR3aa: CASSYGSEGTEAFF; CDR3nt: TGTGCCAGCAGTTACGGGTCCGAGGGCACTGAAGCTTTCTTT
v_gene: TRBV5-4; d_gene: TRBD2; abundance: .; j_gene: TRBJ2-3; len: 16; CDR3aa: CASSPVSGDLTDTQYF; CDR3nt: TGTGCCAGCAGCCCTGTGAGCGGGGACCTCACAGATACGCAGTATTTT
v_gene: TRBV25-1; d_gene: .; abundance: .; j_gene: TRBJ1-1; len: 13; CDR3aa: CASSDLGQTEAFF; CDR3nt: TGTGCCAGCAGTGACCTAGGACAGACTGAAGCTTTCTTT
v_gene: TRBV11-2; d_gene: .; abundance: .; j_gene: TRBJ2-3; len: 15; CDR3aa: CASSWASDSTDTQYF; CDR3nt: TGTGCCAGTTCCTGGGCTAGCGACAGCACAGATACGCAGTATTTT
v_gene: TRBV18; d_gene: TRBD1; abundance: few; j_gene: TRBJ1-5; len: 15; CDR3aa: CASSPQDRVGQPQHF; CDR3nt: TGTGCCAGCTCACCCCAAGACAGGGTGGGGCAGCCCCAGCATTTT
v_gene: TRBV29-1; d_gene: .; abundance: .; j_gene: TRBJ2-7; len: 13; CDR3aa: CSVELQGSYEQYF; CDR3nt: TGCAGCGTTGAACTCCAGGGATCCTACGAGCAGTACTTC
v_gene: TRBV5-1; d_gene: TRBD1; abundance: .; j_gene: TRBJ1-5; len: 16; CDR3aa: CASSVGGTGVNQPQHF; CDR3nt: TGCGCCAGCAGTGTAGGGGGCACTGGGGTGAATCAGCCCCAGCATTTT
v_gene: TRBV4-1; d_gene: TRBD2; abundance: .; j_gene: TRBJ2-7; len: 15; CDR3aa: CASSQGTSGHYEQYF; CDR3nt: TGCGCCAGCAGCCAGGGGACTAGCGGGCACTACGAGCAGTACTTC
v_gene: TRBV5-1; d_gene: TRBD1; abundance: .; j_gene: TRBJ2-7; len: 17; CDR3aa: CASRPGPDRVLSYEQYF; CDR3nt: TGCGCCAGCAGACCCGGACCCGACAGGGTCCTCTCCTACGAGCAGTACTTC
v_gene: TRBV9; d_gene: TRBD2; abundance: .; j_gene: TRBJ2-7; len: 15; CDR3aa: CASSPRTSGTYEQYF; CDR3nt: TGTGCCAGCAGCCCCCGGACTAGCGGCACCTACGAGCAGTACTTC
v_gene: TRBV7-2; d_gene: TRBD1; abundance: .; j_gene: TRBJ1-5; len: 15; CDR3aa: CASSVGQGFNQPQHF; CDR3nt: TGTGCCAGCAGCGTGGGACAGGGGTTCAATCAGCCCCAGCATTTT
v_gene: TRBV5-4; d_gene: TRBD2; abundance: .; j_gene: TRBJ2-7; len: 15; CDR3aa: CASSFTTSGINSEYF; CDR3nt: TGTGCCAGCAGCTTCACGACTAGCGGGATTAACAGTGAGTACTTC